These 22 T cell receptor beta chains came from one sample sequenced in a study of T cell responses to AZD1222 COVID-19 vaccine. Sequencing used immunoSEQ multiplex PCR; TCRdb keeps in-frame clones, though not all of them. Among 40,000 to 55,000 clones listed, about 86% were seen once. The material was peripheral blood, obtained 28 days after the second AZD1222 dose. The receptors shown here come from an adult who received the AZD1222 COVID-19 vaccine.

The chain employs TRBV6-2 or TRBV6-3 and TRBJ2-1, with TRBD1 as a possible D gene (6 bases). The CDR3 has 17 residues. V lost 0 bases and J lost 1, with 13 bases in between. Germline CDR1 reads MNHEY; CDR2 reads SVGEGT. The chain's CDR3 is CASSYSFGQPSYNEQFF. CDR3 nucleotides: TGTGCCAGCAGTTACTCGTTCGGACAGCCATCCTACAATGAGCAGTTCTTC.

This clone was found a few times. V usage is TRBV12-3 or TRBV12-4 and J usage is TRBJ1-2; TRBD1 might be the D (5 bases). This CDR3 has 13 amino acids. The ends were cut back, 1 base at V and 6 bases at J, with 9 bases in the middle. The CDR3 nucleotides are TGTGCCAGCAGTTTAGGAGCGGGGCATGGCTACACCTTC. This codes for CASSLGAGHGYTF.

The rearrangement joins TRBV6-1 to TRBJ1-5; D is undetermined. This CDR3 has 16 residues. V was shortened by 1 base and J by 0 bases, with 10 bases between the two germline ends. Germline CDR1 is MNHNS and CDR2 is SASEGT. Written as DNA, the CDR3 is TGTGCCAGCAGTGAAGGGGCGGTGAATAGCAATCAGCCCCAGCATTTT. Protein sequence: CASSEGAVNSNQPQHF.

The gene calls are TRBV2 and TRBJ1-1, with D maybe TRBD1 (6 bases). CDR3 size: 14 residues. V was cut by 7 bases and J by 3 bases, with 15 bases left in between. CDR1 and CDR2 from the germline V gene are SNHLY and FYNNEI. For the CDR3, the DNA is TGTGCCAGCACCACATCAAGGGGGTACACTGAAGCTTTCTTT. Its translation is CASTTSRGYTEAFF. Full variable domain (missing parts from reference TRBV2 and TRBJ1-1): EPEVTQTPSHQVTQMGQEVILRCVPISNHLYFYWYRQILGQKVEFLVSFYNNEISEKSEIFDDQFSVERPDGSNFTLKIRSTKLEDSAMYFCASTTSRGYTEAFFGQGTRLTVV.

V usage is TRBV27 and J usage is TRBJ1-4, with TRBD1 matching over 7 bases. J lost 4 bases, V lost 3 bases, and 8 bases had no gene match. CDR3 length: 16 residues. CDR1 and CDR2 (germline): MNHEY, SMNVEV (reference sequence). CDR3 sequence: CASSFLENRGNEKLFF. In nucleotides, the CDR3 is TGTGCCAGCAGTTTCCTGGAGAACAGGGGTAATGAAAAACTGTTTTTT.

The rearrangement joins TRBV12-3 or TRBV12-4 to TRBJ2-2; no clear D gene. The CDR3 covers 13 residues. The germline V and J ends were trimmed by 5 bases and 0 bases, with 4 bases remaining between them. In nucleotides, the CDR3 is TGTGCCAGCAGTCCGCCGAACACCGGGGAGCTGTTTTTT. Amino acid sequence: CASSPPNTGELFF.

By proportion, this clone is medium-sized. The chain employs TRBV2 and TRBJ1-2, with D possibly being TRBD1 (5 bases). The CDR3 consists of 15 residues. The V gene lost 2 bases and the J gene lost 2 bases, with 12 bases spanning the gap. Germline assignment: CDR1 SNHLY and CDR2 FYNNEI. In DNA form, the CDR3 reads TGTGCCAGCAGTGAATTCAGGGACGGCAACTATGGCTACACCTTC. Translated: CASSEFRDGNYGYTF.

The CDR3 DNA reads TGTGCCAGTAGTGAAGGACTAGCGGGAGGGCCCGACACCGGGGAGCTGTTTTTT. Its translation is CASSEGLAGGPDTGELFF. This sequence joins TRBV19 and TRBJ2-2; 15 bases fit TRBD2. V trimming: 5 bases; J trimming: 3 bases; junction bases outside the gene matches: 7. CDR3 length equals 18 residues. Germline V gene data show CDR1 as LNHDA and CDR2 as SQIVND (reference sequence). The variable domain in full, completed from reference TRBV19 and TRBJ2-2, reads DGGITQSPKYLFRKEGQNVTLSCEQNLNHDAMYWYRQDPGQGLRLIYYSQIVNDFQKGDIAEGYSVSREKKESFPLTVTSAQKNPTAFYLCASSEGLAGGPDTGELFFGEGSRLTVL.

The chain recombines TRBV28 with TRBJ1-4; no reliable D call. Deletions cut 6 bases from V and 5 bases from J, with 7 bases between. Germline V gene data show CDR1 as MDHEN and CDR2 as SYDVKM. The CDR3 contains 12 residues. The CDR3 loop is CASRGLNEKLFF. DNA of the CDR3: TGTGCCAGCAGGGGTTTAAATGAAAAACTGTTTTTT.

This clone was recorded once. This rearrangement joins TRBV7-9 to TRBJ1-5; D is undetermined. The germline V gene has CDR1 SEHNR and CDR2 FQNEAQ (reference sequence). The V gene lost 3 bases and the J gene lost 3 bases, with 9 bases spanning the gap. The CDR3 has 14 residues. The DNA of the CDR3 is TGTGCCAGCAGCTTTTTAGGTTACAATCAGCCCCAGCATTTT. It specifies CASSFLGYNQPQHF.

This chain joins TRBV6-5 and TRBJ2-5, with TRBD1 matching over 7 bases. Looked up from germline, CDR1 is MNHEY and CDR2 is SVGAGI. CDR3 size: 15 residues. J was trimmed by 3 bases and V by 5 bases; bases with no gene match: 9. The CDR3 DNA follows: TGTGCCAGCAGTCGGACCTATGACAGGGAAGAGACCCAGTACTTC. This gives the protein CASSRTYDREETQYF.

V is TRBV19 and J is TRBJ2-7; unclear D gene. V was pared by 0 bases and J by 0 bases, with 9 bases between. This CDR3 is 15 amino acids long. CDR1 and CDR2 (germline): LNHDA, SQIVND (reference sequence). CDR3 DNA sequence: TGTGCCAGTAGTATAGAGAGTTCAGGCTCCTACGAGCAGTACTTC. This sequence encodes CASSIESSGSYEQYF.

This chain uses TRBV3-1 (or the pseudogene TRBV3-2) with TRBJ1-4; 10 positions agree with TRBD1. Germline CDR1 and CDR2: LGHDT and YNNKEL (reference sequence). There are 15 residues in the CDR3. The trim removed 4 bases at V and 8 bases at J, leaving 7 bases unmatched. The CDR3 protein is CASSLRGTGEEKLFF. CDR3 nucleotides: TGTGCCAGCAGCCTTAGGGGGACAGGGGAAGAAAAACTGTTTTTT.

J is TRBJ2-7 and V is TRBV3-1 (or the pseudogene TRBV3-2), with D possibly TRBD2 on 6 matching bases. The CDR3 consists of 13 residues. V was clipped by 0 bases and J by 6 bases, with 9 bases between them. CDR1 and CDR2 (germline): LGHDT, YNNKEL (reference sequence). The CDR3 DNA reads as TGTGCCAGCAGCCAAGAGGGAGGAGCCGAGCAGTACTTC. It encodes CASSQEGGAEQYF.

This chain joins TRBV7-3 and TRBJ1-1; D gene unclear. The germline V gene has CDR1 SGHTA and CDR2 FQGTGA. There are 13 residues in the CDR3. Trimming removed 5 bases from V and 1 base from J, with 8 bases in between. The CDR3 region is CASSATENTEAFF. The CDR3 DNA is TGTGCCAGCAGCGCTACAGAGAACACTGAAGCTTTCTTT.

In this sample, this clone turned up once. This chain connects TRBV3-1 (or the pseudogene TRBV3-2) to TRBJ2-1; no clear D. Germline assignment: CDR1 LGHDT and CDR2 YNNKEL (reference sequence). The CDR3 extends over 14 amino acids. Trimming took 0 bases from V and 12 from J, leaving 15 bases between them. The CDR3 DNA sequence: TGTGCCAGCAGCCAAGATGGTGCGGTTTCGGGGCAGTTCTTC. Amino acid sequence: CASSQDGAVSGQFF.

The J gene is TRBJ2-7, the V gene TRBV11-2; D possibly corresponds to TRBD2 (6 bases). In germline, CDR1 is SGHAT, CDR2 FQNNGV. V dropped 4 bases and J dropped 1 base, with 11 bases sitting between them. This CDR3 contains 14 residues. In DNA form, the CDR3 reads TGTGCCAGCAGCTCCCAGGCGGGATCCTACGAGCAGTACTTC. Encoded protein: CASSSQAGSYEQYF.

The CDR3 sequence is CAISDIWGQGGQETQYF. In DNA, the CDR3 is TGTGCCATCAGTGATATTTGGGGACAGGGTGGGCAAGAGACCCAGTACTTC. V usage is TRBV10-3 and J usage is TRBJ2-5, with 9 bases aligning to TRBD1. From germline, CDR1 is ENHRY and CDR2 SYGVKD. The J segment lost 2 bases and the V segment lost 3 bases, leaving 10 bases of the junction unmatched. The CDR3 consists of 17 residues.

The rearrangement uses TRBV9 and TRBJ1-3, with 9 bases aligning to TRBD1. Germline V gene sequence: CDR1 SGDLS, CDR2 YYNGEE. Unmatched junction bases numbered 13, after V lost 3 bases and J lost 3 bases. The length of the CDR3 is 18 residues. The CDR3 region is CASSATGGTGIIGNTIYF. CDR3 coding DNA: TGTGCCAGCAGCGCAACGGGAGGGACAGGGATCATTGGAAACACCATATATTTT.

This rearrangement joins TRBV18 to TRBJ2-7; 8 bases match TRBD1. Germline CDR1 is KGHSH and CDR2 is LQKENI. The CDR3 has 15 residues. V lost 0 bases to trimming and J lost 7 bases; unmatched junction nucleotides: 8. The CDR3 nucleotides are TGTGCCAGCTCACCACCGGTACAGGGGGTCGGGGAGCAGTACTTC. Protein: CASSPPVQGVGEQYF.

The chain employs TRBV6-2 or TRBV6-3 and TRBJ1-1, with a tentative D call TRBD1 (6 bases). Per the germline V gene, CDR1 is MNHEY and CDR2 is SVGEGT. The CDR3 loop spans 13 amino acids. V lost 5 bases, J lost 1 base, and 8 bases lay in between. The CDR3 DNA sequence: TGTGCCAGCAGTCAGACAGGGAACACTGAAGCTTTCTTT. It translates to CASSQTGNTEAFF.

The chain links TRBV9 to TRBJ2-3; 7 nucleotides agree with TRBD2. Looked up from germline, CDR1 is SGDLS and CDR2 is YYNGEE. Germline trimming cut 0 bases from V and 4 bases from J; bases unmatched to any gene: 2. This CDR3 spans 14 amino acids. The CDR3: CASSVAGGSDTQYF. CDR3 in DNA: TGTGCCAGCAGCGTAGCGGGGGGTTCAGATACGCAGTATTTT.